This passage covers 13 T cell receptor beta chains from one sample sequenced in a study of blood T cell repertoires in COVID-19. Using immunoSEQ multiplex PCR, the repertoire was profiled, and TCRdb retains in-frame clones only, with some absent. The table records 150,000 to 200,000 clones, under 80% of them present only once. Sequenced input: PBMCs or T cells enriched from blood (not recorded which). These receptors came from a woman aged 50 to 60 with acute COVID-19.

The chain employs TRBV7-3 and TRBJ2-3; D is ambiguous. The CDR3 consists of 13 residues. V lost 4 bases and J 3 bases, leaving 8 bases between the germline ends. Germline V gene sequence: CDR1 SGHTA, CDR2 FQGTGA. The CDR3 is CASSSYSTDTQYF. The DNA of the CDR3 is TGTGCCAGCAGCTCGTACAGTACAGATACGCAGTATTTT.

This clone was found a few times. The V call is TRBV24-1, the J call TRBJ2-5; TRBD2 is a possible D gene (6 bases). The ends were cut back, 7 bases at V and 4 bases at J, with 6 bases in the middle. CDR1 is KGHDR, CDR2 SFDVKD, per germline. There are 11 residues in the CDR3. The CDR3 is CATSGGETQYF. The CDR3 coding sequence is TGTGCCACCAGCGGGGGAGAGACCCAGTACTTC.

The V and J genes are TRBV27 and TRBJ1-1, with TRBD1 matching 7 bases. With 7 bases clipped from V and 5 bases from J, the junction kept 7 bases outside the gene matches. The CDR3 runs to 13 residues. The V gene's germline CDR1 is MNHEY and CDR2 SMNVEV (reference sequence). The CDR3 here is CASNPTGNTEAFF. The DNA for the CDR3 is TGTGCCAGCAACCCGACAGGGAATACTGAAGCTTTCTTT.

The chain joins TRBV29-1 to TRBJ2-1; 8 positions match TRBD2. CDR3 length: 16 residues. The germline V gene has CDR1 SQVTM and CDR2 ANQGSEA. V lost 4 bases to trimming and J lost 0 bases; unmatched junction nucleotides: 8. The CDR3 region has the DNA TGCAGCGTTGGGGGCATAGCGGGATTCTCCTACAATGAGCAGTTCTTC. Translation gives CSVGGIAGFSYNEQFF.

J is TRBJ1-3 and V is TRBV5-1; no definite D call. Germline CDR1 and CDR2: SGHRS and YFSETQ. V was cut by 0 bases and J by 2 bases, with 6 bases left in between. The CDR3 spans 14 residues. The CDR3 DNA sequence: TGCGCCAGCAGCTTGGACCCGGCTGGAAACACCATATATTTT. This translates into CASSLDPAGNTIYF.

J is TRBJ1-5 and V is TRBV28; 9 positions agree with TRBD1. In germline, CDR1 is MDHEN, CDR2 SYDVKM. The junction had 16 bases not matched to a gene; V was cut back by 7 bases and J by 6 bases. This CDR3 comprises 17 residues. The CDR3 DNA reads TGTGCCAGCACCATTGTGATGACCGGGACAGGGAGTCAGCCCCAGCATTTT. It translates to CASTIVMTGTGSQPQHF.

The genes are TRBV2 and TRBJ1-2; TRBD1 agrees at 10 bases. Germline values: CDR1 SNHLY, CDR2 FYNNEI. With V trimmed by 4 bases and J by 5 bases, 13 bases remained unmatched. There are 17 residues in the CDR3. CDR3 region: CASSVRDRGSGGYGYTF. The CDR3 DNA follows: TGTGCCAGCAGTGTCCGGGACAGGGGTTCCGGCGGGTATGGCTACACCTTC. The whole variable domain, remainder taken from reference TRBV2 and TRBJ1-2, is EPEVTQTPSHQVTQMGQEVILRCVPISNHLYFYWYRQILGQKVEFLVSFYNNEISEKSEIFDDQFSVERPDGSNFTLKIRSTKLEDSAMYFCASSVRDRGSGGYGYTFGSGTRLTVV.

The chain employs TRBV28 and TRBJ1-2; 7 bases agree with TRBD1. The CDR3 is 13 residues long. Germline assignment: CDR1 MDHEN and CDR2 SYDVKM. V lost 8 bases and J lost 0; bases outside the gene matches: 3. The CDR3 is CASGTAANYGYTF. DNA of the CDR3: TGTGCCAGCGGGACAGCCGCTAACTATGGCTACACCTTC.

This clone was detected only a few times. In DNA form, the CDR3 reads TGTGCCAGCAGCTTAGAGACAGGCTATGGCTACACCTTC. This translates into CASSLETGYGYTF. The J gene is TRBJ1-2, the V gene TRBV7-8, with D maybe TRBD1 (6 bases). With 1 base removed from V and 4 bases from J, the gap between germline ends came to 7 bases. This CDR3 has 13 residues. The germline gives CDR1 SGHVS, CDR2 FQNEAQ.

In nucleotides, the CDR3 is TGCGCCAGCAGCCAAAGTCCAGGGGGATCCCCTAACTATGGCTACACCTTC. Translating gives CASSQSPGGSPNYGYTF. The chain is built from TRBV4-3 and TRBJ1-2, with TRBD1 identical over 7 bases. V lost 2 bases and J lost 0; bases outside the gene matches: 9. The CDR3 has 17 residues. Germline values: CDR1 LGHNA, CDR2 YSLEER.

The table lists this clone with a count of one. Other DNA sequences in the same sample also yield this CDR3. The chain couples TRBV7-3 to TRBJ2-5; TRBD1 agrees at 8 bases. Trimming took 5 bases from V and 1 from J; bases not matched to a gene: 3. In germline, CDR1 is SGHTA, CDR2 FQGTGA. CDR3 length: 14 residues. The CDR3 nucleotides read TGTGCCAGCAGCCTAGGGACAGGCCAAGAGACCCAGTACTTC. Translated: CASSLGTGQETQYF.

This chain connects TRBV7-8 to TRBJ1-4; TRBD1 aligns across 8 bases. CDR3 length: 15 amino acids. The junction had 10 bases not matched to a gene; V was cut back by 5 bases and J by 8 bases. Germline V gene lookup returns CDR1 SGHVS and CDR2 FQNEAQ. Written as DNA, the CDR3 is TGTGCCAGCAGCCAATCGACAGGGGTCGGCGAAAAACTGTTTTTT. Its translation is CASSQSTGVGEKLFF.

The genes are TRBV30 and TRBJ2-4, with 7 bases lining up with TRBD2. J was trimmed by 2 bases and V by 3 bases; bases with no gene match: 4. Per the germline V gene, CDR1 is GTSNPN and CDR2 is SVGIG (reference sequence). The CDR3 is made up of 14 amino acids. The DNA of the CDR3 is TGTGCCTGGAGGTTAGCGGGTACCAAAAACATTCAGTACTTC. Translating it yields CAWRLAGTKNIQYF.